This TCR beta chain was identified in a study of T cell responses to AZD1222 COVID-19 vaccine. This table comes from immunoSEQ multiplex PCR, and its TCRdb copy is limited to in-frame clones, with some not included. The repertoire consists of 99,000 or so clones, with about 93% occurring once and the leading ten covering approximately 4.7%. V shed 2 bases and J shed 7 bases, with 15 bases lying between them. This CDR3 is 14 amino acids long. Germline V gene data show CDR1 as GTSNPN and CDR2 as SVGIG (reference sequence). Sample: peripheral blood, taken on day 0 of AZD1222 vaccination. J is TRBJ2-1 and V is TRBV30; D is possibly TRBD2 (5 bases). The receptor's source is an adult in good health. The chain's CDR3 is CAWSLGAEQNEQFF. CDR3 DNA: TGTGCCTGGAGTTTAGGAGCGGAACAGAATGAGCAGTTCTTC.